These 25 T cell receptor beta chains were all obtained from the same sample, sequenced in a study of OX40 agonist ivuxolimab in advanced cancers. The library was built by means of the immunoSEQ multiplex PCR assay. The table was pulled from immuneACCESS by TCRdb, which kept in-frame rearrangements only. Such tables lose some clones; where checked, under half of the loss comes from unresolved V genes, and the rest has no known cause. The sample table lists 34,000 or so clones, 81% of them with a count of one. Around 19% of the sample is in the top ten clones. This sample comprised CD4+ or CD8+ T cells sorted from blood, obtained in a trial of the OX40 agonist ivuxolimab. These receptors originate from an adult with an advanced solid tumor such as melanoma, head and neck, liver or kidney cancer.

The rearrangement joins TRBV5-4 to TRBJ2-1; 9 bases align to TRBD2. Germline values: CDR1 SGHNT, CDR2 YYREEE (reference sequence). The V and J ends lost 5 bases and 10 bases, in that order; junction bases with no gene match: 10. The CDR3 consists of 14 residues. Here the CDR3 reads CASRVAGAKGEQFF. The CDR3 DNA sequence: TGTGCCAGCAGGGTAGCGGGAGCTAAGGGGGAGCAGTTCTTC.

CDR3 sequence reads: CASSPRMDSGNTIYF. The DNA of the CDR3 is TGTGCCAGCAGCCCCCGGATGGACTCTGGAAACACCATATATTTT. The chain joins TRBV7-8 to TRBJ1-3; D gene uncertain. The V gene's germline CDR1 is SGHVS and CDR2 FQNEAQ. V lost 5 bases, J lost 0 bases, and 11 bases lay in between. The CDR3 has 15 amino acids.

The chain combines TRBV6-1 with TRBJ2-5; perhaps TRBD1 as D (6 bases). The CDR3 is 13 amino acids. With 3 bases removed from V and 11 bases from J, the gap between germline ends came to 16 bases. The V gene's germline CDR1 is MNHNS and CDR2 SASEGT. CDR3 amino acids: CASSDGRGKEQYF. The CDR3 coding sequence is TGTGCCAGCAGTGACGGAAGGGGGAAGGAGCAGTACTTC.

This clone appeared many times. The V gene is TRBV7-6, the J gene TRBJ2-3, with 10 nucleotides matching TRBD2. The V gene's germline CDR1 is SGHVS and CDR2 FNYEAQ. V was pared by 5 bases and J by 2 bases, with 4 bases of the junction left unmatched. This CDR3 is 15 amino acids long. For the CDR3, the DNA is TGTGCCAGCAGCGCCGGACTAGCGGACACAGATACGCAGTATTTT. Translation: CASSAGLADTDTQYF.

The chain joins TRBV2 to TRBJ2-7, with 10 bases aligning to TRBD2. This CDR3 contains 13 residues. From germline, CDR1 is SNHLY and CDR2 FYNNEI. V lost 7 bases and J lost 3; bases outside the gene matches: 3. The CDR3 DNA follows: TGTGCCAGCACCAGGACTAGCGGCTACGAGCAGTACTTC. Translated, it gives CASTRTSGYEQYF.

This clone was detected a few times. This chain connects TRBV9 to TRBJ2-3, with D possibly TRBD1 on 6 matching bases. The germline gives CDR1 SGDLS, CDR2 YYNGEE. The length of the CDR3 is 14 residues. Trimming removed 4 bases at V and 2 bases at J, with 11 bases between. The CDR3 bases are TGTGCCAGCAGCCCCTGGGACACCACAGATACGCAGTATTTT. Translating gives CASSPWDTTDTQYF.

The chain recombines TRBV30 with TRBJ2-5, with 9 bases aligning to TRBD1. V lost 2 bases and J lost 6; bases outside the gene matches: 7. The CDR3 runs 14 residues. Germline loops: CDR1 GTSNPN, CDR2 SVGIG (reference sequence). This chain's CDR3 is CAWSRGTGTQTQYF. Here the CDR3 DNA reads TGTGCCTGGAGTCGAGGGACAGGGACTCAGACCCAGTACTTC. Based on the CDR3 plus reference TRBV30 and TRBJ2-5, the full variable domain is SQTIHQWPATLVQPVGSPLSLECTVEGTSNPNLYWYRQAAGRGLQLLFYSVGIGQISSEVPQNLSASRPQDRQFILSSKKLLLSDSGFYLCAWSRGTGTQTQYFGPGTRLLVL.

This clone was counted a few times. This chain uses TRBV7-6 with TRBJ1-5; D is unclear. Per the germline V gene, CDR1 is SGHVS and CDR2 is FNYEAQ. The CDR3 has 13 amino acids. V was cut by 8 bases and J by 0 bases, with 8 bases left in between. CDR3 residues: CASARASNQPQHF. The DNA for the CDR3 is TGTGCCAGCGCGAGGGCTAGCAATCAGCCCCAGCATTTT.

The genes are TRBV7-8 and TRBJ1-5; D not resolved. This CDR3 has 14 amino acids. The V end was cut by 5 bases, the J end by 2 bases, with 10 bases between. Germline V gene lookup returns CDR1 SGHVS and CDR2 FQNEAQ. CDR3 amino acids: CASSGRAGNQPQHF. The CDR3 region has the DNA TGTGCCAGCAGCGGGCGAGCGGGCAATCAGCCCCAGCATTTT.

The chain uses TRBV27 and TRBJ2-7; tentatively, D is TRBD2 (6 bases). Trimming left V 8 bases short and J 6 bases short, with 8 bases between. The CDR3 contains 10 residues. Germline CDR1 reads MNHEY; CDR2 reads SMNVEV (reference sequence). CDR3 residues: CASGGTEQYF. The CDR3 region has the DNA TGTGCCAGCGGGGGGACCGAGCAGTACTTC.

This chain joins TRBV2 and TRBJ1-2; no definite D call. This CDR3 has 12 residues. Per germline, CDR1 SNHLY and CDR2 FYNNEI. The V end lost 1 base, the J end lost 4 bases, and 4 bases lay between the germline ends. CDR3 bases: TGTGCCAGCAGTGAAGGGTTCTATGGCTACACCTTC. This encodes CASSEGFYGYTF.

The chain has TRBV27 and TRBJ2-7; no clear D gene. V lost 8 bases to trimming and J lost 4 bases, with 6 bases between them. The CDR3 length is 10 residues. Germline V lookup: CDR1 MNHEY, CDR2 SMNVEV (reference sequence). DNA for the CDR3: TGTGCCAGCGGCCCTTACGAGCAGTACTTC. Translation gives CASGPYEQYF.

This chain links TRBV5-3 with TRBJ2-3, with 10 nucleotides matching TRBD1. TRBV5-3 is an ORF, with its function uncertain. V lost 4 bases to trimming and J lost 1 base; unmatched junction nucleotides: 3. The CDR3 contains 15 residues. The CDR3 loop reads CARSGGTGGTDTQYF. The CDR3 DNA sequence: TGTGCCAGAAGCGGAGGGACAGGGGGCACAGATACGCAGTATTTT.

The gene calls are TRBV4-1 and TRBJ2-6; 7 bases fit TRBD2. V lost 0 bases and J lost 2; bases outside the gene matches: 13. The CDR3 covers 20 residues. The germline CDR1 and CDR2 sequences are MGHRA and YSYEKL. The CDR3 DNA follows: TGCGCCAGCAGCCAAGAAAGTAGGGAGGGTAGGTCGGCTGGGGCCAACGTCCTGACTTTC. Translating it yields CASSQESREGRSAGANVLTF.

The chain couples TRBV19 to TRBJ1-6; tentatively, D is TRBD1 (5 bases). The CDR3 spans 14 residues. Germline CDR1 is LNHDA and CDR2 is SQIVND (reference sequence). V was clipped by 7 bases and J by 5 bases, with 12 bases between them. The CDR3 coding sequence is TGTGCCAGTACCAGGACATCTAATAATTCACCCCTCCACTTT. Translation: CASTRTSNNSPLHF.

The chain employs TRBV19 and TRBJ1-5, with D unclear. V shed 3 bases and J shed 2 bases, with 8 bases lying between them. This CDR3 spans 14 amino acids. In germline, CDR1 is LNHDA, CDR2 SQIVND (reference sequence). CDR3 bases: TGTGCCAGTAGTATCACTGGGGGCAATCAGCCCCAGCATTTT. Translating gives CASSITGGNQPQHF.

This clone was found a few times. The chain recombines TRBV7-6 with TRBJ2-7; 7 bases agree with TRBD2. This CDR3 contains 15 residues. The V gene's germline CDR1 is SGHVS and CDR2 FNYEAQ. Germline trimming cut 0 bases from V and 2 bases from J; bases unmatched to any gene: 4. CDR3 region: CASSLAAAGTYEQYF. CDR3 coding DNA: TGTGCCAGCAGCTTAGCGGCAGCGGGGACCTACGAGCAGTACTTC.

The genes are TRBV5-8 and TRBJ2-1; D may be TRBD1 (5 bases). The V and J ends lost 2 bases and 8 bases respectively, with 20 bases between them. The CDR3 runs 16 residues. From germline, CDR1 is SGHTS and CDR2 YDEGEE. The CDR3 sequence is CASSLNPRRSRDEQFF. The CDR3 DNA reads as TGTGCCAGCAGCTTAAATCCCCGTCGTAGCAGGGATGAGCAGTTCTTC.

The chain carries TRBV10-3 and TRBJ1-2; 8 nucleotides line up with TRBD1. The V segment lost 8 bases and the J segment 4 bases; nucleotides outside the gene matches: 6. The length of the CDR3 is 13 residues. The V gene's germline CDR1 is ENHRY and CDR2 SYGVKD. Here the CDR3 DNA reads TGTGCCATCGGGGGTGGACAGGGCTATGGCTACACCTTC. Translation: CAIGGGQGYGYTF.

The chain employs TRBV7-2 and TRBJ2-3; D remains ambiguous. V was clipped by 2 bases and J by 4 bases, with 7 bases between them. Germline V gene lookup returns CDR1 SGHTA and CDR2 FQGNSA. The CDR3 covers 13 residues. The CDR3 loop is CASSLIPPDTQYF. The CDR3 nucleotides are TGTGCCAGCAGCTTAATTCCCCCAGATACGCAGTATTTT.

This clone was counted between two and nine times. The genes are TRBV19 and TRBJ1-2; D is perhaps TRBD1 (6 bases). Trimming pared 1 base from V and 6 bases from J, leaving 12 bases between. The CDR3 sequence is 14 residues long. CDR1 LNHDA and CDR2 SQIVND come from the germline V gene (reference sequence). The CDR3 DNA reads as TGTGCCAGTAGTATAGGCGCAGGGGCGAATGGCTACACCTTC. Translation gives CASSIGAGANGYTF.

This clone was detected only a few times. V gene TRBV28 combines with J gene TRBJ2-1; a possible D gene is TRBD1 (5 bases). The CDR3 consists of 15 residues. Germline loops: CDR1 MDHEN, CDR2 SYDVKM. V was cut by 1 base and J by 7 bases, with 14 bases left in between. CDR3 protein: CASSLLQAPRNEQFF. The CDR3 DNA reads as TGTGCCAGCAGTTTATTACAGGCGCCGCGGAATGAGCAGTTCTTC. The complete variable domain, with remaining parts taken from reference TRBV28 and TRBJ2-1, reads DVKVTQSSRYLVKRTGEKVFLECVQDMDHENMFWYRQDPGLGLRLIYFSYDVKMKEKGDIPEGYSVSREKKERFSLILESASTNQTSMYLCASSLLQAPRNEQFFGPGTRLTVL.

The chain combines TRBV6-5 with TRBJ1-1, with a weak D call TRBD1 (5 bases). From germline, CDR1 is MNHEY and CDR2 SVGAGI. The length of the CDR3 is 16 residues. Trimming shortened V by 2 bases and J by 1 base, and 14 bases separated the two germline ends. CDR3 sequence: CASSYGVATGNTEAFF. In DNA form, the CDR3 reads TGTGCCAGCAGTTACGGAGTCGCAACAGGGAACACTGAAGCTTTCTTT.

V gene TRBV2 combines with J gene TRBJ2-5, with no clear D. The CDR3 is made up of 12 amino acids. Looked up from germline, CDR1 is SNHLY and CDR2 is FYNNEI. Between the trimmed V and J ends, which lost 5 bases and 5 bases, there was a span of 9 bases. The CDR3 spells CASSYSVETQYF. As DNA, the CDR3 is TGTGCCAGCAGTTACAGTGTGGAGACCCAGTACTTC.

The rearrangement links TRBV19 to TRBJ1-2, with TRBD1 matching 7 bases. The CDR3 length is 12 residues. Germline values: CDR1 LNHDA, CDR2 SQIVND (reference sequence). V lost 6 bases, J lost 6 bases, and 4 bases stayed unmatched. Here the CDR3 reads CASRRTGNGYTF. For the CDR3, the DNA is TGTGCCAGTAGGCGGACAGGAAATGGCTACACCTTC.